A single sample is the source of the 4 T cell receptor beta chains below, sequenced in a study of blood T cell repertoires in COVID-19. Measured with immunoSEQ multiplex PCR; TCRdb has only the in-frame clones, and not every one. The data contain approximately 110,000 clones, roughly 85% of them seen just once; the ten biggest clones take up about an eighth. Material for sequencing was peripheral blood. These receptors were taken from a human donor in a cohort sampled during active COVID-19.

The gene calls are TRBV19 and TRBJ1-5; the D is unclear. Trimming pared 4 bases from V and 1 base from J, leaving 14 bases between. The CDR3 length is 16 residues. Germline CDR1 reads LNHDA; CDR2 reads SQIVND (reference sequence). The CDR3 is CASSSQFGESNQPQHF. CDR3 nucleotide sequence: TGTGCCAGTAGTAGTCAGTTCGGGGAAAGCAATCAGCCCCAGCATTTT.

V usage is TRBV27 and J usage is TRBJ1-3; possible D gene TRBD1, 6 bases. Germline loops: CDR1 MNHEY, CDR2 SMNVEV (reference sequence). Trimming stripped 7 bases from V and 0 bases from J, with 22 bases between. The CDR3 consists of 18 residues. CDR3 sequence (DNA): TGTGCCAGCACTTTTGGACCCTCAGGGGCCGGCTCTGGAAACACCATATATTTT. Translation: CASTFGPSGAGSGNTIYF.

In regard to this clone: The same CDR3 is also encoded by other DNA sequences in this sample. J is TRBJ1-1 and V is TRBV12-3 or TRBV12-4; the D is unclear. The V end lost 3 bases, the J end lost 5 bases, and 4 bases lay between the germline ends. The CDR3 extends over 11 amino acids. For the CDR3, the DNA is TGTGCCAGCAGTTTTAGAACTGAAGCTTTCTTT. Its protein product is CASSFRTEAFF.

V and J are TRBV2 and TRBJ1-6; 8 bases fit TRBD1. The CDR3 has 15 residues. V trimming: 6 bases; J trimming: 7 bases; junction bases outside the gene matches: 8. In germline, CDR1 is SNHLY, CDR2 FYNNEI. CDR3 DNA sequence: TGTGCCAGCAGGTCTAGACAGGGGCAGAATTCACCCCTCCACTTT. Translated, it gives CASRSRQGQNSPLHF.